This is a list of T cell receptor beta chains from one sample in a study of CD8 T cells in Susac syndrome. TCRdb itself ran the immunoSEQ multiplex PCR reads through MiXCR, one entry per CDR3 protein. The data contain fewer than 200,000 distinct CDR3 sequences, 95% of them singletons. Sequenced input: CD8+ T cells from PBMCs. The receptors were sampled from a human donor with multiple sclerosis. CDR3s include the opening cysteine and the closing phenylalanine or tryptophan. Each record gives: J gene, clone size, D gene, V gene, CDR3 DNA, CDR3 protein. The D gene is left open where the match is weak. Size is stated for part of the rows, as once, few or many counts, or as a class when the clone is expanded.

TRBJ2-7 - - TRBV11-2 TGTGCCAGCAGCTTAGTTCGGGGCTACGAGCAGTACTTC CASSLVRGYEQYF
TRBJ2-1 - TRBD1 TRBV19 TGTGCCAGTAGTATAGGGTCAGGGGGCGCACACAATGAGCAGTTCTTC CASSIGSGGAHNEQFF
TRBJ2-3 once TRBD2 TRBV25-1 TGTGCCAGCAGTGCTCGGGGGGGCGGCACAGATACGCAGTATTTT CASSARGGGTDTQYF
TRBJ1-6 - - TRBV3-1 TGTGCCAGTGGGGACGGGGCACCCCTCCACTTT CASGDGAPLHF
TRBJ2-5 - TRBD1 TRBV6-2/TRBV6-3 TGTGCCAGCACCAAGCAGATCCGGGACAGGGGATTTCAAGAGACCCAGTACTTC CASTKQIRDRGFQETQYF
TRBJ2-7 - - TRBV7-9 TGTGCCAGCAGCTCCCCCAGCAACTACGAGCAGTACTTC CASSSPSNYEQYF
TRBJ2-7 - TRBD1 TRBV7-2 TGTGCCAGCAGCAGGGGACAGGGGTTGTACGAGCAGTACTTC CASSRGQGLYEQYF
TRBJ2-5 - - TRBV5-1 TGCGCCAGCAGCTTGATATGGACAGATCAAGAGACCCAGTACTTC CASSLIWTDQETQYF
TRBJ1-2 - - TRBV2 TGTGCCAGCAGTCCACAATTGGTCCCCACTAACTATGGCTACACCTTC CASSPQLVPTNYGYTF
TRBJ2-1 once - TRBV29-1 TGCAGCGTTGAGCAGAGCGCCAATGAGCAGTTCTTC CSVEQSANEQFF
TRBJ2-1 - - TRBV5-6 TGTGCCAGCAGCTTGGAGGGGTTGGGGGCCGGTGAGCAGTTCTTC CASSLEGLGAGEQFF
TRBJ2-3 - TRBD2 TRBV6-5 TGTGCCAGCTGTACTAGCGGGAGTTTGTATACGCAGTATTTT CASCTSGSLYTQYF
TRBJ2-7 - TRBD2 TRBV7-6 TGTGCCAGCAGTCCCGCCGGTAGCGGGAGGTGTCGCTCCTACGAGCAGTACTTC CASSPAGSGRCRSYEQYF
TRBJ1-5 - - TRBV6-2/TRBV6-3 TGTGCCAGCAGCAGACAGGTCCTAGATCAGCCCCAGCATTTT CASSRQVLDQPQHF
TRBJ1-1 once - TRBV6-5 TGTGCCAGCAGTCTATTCGGGACGGGCGTGAACACTGAAGCTTTCTTT CASSLFGTGVNTEAFF
TRBJ2-7 - TRBD1 TRBV5-6 TGTGCCAGCAGCTTTAGTGACAGGGCCTACGAGCAGTACTTC CASSFSDRAYEQYF
TRBJ2-3 - - TRBV27 TGTGCCAGCAGTCCATGGGGCCCCGAGGGGGATACGCAGTATTTT CASSPWGPEGDTQYF
TRBJ2-7 - - TRBV7-9 TGTGCCAGCAGCCAACAGTTCGACGAGCAGTACTTC CASSQQFDEQYF
TRBJ1-1 - - TRBV13 TGTGCCAGCAGCCAGGGACATTTGAACACTGAAGCTTTCTTT CASSQGHLNTEAFF
TRBJ2-7 - - TRBV27 TGTGCCAGCAGTACCCATTTAAGCTCCTACGAGCAGTACTTC CASSTHLSSYEQYF
TRBJ2-1 - - TRBV27 TGTGCCAGCAGTTTATCGGGGGCTGAGCAGTTCTTC CASSLSGAEQFF
TRBJ2-7 few - TRBV20-1 TGCAGTGCTAGAGGGGGGGCCTACGAGCAGTACTTC CSARGGAYEQYF
TRBJ2-2 - - TRBV3-1 TGTGCCAGCAGCCAAGATCTTGGCGGGACCTACACCGGGGAGCTGTTTTTT CASSQDLGGTYTGELFF
TRBJ1-4 - - TRBV23-1 TGCGCCAGCAGTTTATCCCCCCCAGGAGGACTGTTTTTT CASSLSPPGGLFF
TRBJ2-7 - - TRBV20-1 TGCAGTGCTAGAGTTGGCGGGGAGCAGTACTTC CSARVGGEQYF
TRBJ2-7 once TRBD1 TRBV5-6 TGTGCCAGCAGCTGGCAAGGACAGGCGGCCTACGAGCAGTACTTC CASSWQGQAAYEQYF
TRBJ1-5 - - TRBV9 TGTGCCAGCAGCGACAGCCATAGCAATCAGCCCCAGCATTTT CASSDSHSNQPQHF
TRBJ2-1 - TRBD1 TRBV20-1 TGCAGTGCTAGAGTACAGGGGCCCAGACTTGACTACAATGAGCAGTTCTTC CSARVQGPRLDYNEQFF
TRBJ2-5 - TRBD1 TRBV2 TGTGCCAGCAGAGAACCCTGGACAGGGGAGGAGACCCAGTACTTC CASREPWTGEETQYF
TRBJ2-1 - TRBD2 TRBV14 TGTGCCAGCAGCCAAGGTACGACTAGCTTGCAGTTCTTC CASSQGTTSLQFF
TRBJ2-7 - - TRBV28 TGTGCCAGCAGTCGACCCGGCTTTGAGCAGTACTTC CASSRPGFEQYF
TRBJ1-2 - TRBD1 TRBV20-1 TGCAGTGCTGAGACCCTCACAGGGGTCTATGGCTACACCTTC CSAETLTGVYGYTF
TRBJ2-7 - - TRBV9 TGTGCCAGCAGCGACGGTAGTATCTCCTACGAGCAGTACTTC CASSDGSISYEQYF
TRBJ2-3 - - TRBV18 TGTGCCAGCTCATTCCCCGCTTATACGCAGTATTTT CASSFPAYTQYF
TRBJ1-1 - TRBD1 TRBV20-1 TGCAGTGCTTCAGGGACAGGGGGCAGTGAAGCTTTCTTT CSASGTGGSEAFF
TRBJ1-1 - - TRBV5-1 TGCGCCAGCAGCTTAGGGGGGCGGACGAACACTGAAGCTTTCTTT CASSLGGRTNTEAFF
TRBJ2-2 - TRBD2 TRBV7-9 TGTGCCAGCAGCTTATTGTCTAGCGGGAGTAATACCGGGGAGCTGTTTTTT CASSLLSSGSNTGELFF
TRBJ1-2 - - TRBV23-1 TGCGCCAGCAGTCAATCATCCGACAGGATTCTTGGCTACACCTTC CASSQSSDRILGYTF
TRBJ1-2 - - TRBV27 TGTGCCAGCAGTTTAACGAGGGGCTATGGCTACACCTTC CASSLTRGYGYTF
TRBJ2-7 - TRBD1 TRBV27 TGTGCCAGTGGTACAGGGGACGAGCAGTACTTC CASGTGDEQYF
TRBJ1-1 - TRBD1 TRBV3-1 TGTGCCAGCAGTCCCTGGGTTGGGGGACAGACCTTAGAAGCTTTCTTT CASSPWVGGQTLEAFF
TRBJ2-1 - - TRBV29-1 TGCAGCGGCCGGTCGGGATCCTACAATGAGCAGTTCTTC CSGRSGSYNEQFF